The 15 T cell receptor beta chains below come from one sample, sequenced in a study of blood T cell repertoires in COVID-19 (dated by TCRdb to about 2020). Library method: the immunoSEQ multiplex PCR assay. What TCRdb holds here is the immuneACCESS table cut down to in-frame rearrangements. Part of the clones is not present; checked against another copy, under half of the missing clones reflect an unresolved V gene, and the others are unexplained. The sample yields about 320,000 clones; more than 90% were counted once. The leading ten clones occupy 3% to 5% of the sample. Input material: PBMCs or T cells enriched from blood (not recorded which). These receptors were taken from a woman under 40 who had been exposed to COVID-19.

V and J are TRBV5-5 and TRBJ1-1; 7 bases map to TRBD1. Germline CDR1 reads SGHKS; CDR2 reads YYEKEE (reference sequence). The V segment lost 2 bases and the J segment 5 bases; nucleotides outside the gene matches: 6. This CDR3 spans 14 amino acids. The CDR3 sequence: CASSFATGQTEAFF. Here the CDR3 DNA reads TGTGCCAGCAGCTTCGCGACAGGGCAAACTGAAGCTTTCTTT.

The chain joins TRBV12-5 to TRBJ1-1, with D unclear. V gave up 7 bases and J gave up 2 bases, with 5 bases separating them. The CDR3 sequence is 11 residues long. From germline, CDR1 is LGHNT and CDR2 FRNRAP. The CDR3 protein is CASVQNTEAFF. Here the CDR3 DNA reads TGTGCTAGTGTCCAAAACACTGAAGCTTTCTTT.

This clone was seen just once. V is TRBV27 and J is TRBJ2-2, with TRBD2 as a possible D gene (5 bases). Germline-derived CDR1 and CDR2 are MNHEY and SMNVEV (reference sequence). V was trimmed by 2 bases and J by 7 bases, leaving 8 bases between them. This CDR3 has 13 residues. The CDR3 sequence is CASSLTSLGELFF. CDR3 bases: TGTGCCAGCAGTTTAACTAGTCTCGGGGAGCTGTTTTTT.

This sequence joins TRBV5-1 and TRBJ2-7; D might be TRBD2 (5 bases). The V end was cut by 0 bases, the J end by 3 bases, with 22 bases between. The V gene's germline CDR1 is SGHRS and CDR2 YFSETQ. The length of the CDR3 is 18 residues. The CDR3 protein is CASSLVDRTRQHHYEQYF. In DNA, the CDR3 is TGCGCCAGCAGCTTGGTTGATCGAACTAGACAACATCACTACGAGCAGTACTTC. Together with reference TRBV5-1 and TRBJ2-7, the CDR3 gives the full variable domain: KAGVTQTPRYLIKTRGQQVTLSCSPISGHRSVSWYQQTPGQGLQFLFEYFSETQRNKGNFPGRFSGRQFSNSRSEMNVSTLELGDSALYLCASSLVDRTRQHHYEQYFGPGTRLTVT.

The CDR3 DNA reads as TGTGCCAGCAGTGTCGAGGGGGCCCAGCATTTT. This codes for CASSVEGAQHF. This chain links TRBV2 with TRBJ1-5; TRBD1 is a possible D gene (6 bases). Germline V gives CDR1 SNHLY, CDR2 FYNNEI. The CDR3 is 11 residues long. The V gene lost 4 bases and the J gene lost 11 bases, with 9 bases spanning the gap.

The chain employs TRBV29-1 and TRBJ1-2; D gene ambiguous. CDR1 is SQVTM and CDR2 is ANQGSEA in the germline V gene. Trimming left V 6 bases short and J 3 bases short, with 8 bases between. This CDR3 is built from 11 residues. The CDR3 nucleotides are TGCAGCGTGAGGGTAGACTATGGCTACACCTTC. This gives the protein CSVRVDYGYTF.

V is TRBV27 and J is TRBJ2-3, with 8 bases aligning to TRBD2. Looked up from germline, CDR1 is MNHEY and CDR2 is SMNVEV (reference sequence). The CDR3 is 14 amino acids. After removal of 3 bases from V and 4 bases from J, the junction contained 3 bases not matched to a gene. CDR3 loop: CASSLVAGSDTQYF. The CDR3 nucleotides read TGTGCCAGCAGTTTGGTAGCGGGGTCAGATACGCAGTATTTT.

This chain joins TRBV7-2 and TRBJ1-1, with D unclear. CDR3 length: 13 amino acids. Trimming took 2 bases from V and 4 from J, leaving 8 bases between them. The germline V gene has CDR1 SGHTA and CDR2 FQGNSA. The CDR3 is CASSLREGTEAFF. CDR3 nucleotide sequence: TGTGCCAGCAGCTTAAGGGAGGGCACTGAAGCTTTCTTT.

The rearrangement links TRBV7-9 to TRBJ2-7; 9 nucleotides align to TRBD1. The germline gives CDR1 SEHNR, CDR2 FQNEAQ (reference sequence). This CDR3 region has 14 residues. Trimming removed 5 bases from V and 4 bases from J; junction bases left unmatched: 6. The CDR3 DNA follows: TGTGCCAGCAGCCCTGGGACAGGGTGGTACGAGCAGTACTTC. Translating it yields CASSPGTGWYEQYF. The entire variable domain, with the rest obtained from reference TRBV7-9 and TRBJ2-7, is as follows: DTGVSQNPRHKITKRGQNVTFRCDPISEHNRLYWYRQTLGQGPEFLTYFQNEAQLEKSRLLSDRFSAERPKGSFSTLEIQRTEQGDSAMYLCASSPGTGWYEQYFGPGTRLTVT.

The genes are TRBV10-3 and TRBJ1-1; weak D call: TRBD1 (6 bases). The V gene's germline CDR1 is ENHRY and CDR2 SYGVKD. The V and J ends lost 7 bases and 3 bases respectively, with 12 bases between them. This CDR3 region has 13 residues. The CDR3 DNA is TGTGCCATCAAAGCTCAGGGGTACACTGAAGCTTTCTTT. It codes for CAIKAQGYTEAFF.

J is TRBJ2-3 and V is TRBV7-9; 10 bases line up with TRBD2. This CDR3 contains 15 residues. V trimming: 8 bases; J trimming: 1 base; junction bases outside the gene matches: 6. The V gene's germline CDR1 is SEHNR and CDR2 FQNEAQ (reference sequence). The CDR3: CASCIGLAGTDTQYF. For the CDR3, the DNA is TGTGCCAGCTGCATAGGACTAGCGGGCACAGATACGCAGTATTTT.

J is TRBJ2-7 and V is TRBV6-5; possibly TRBD1 for D (7 bases). V was clipped by 6 bases and J by 1 base, with 16 bases between them. Germline V gives CDR1 MNHEY, CDR2 SVGAGI. The CDR3 loop spans 15 amino acids. Written as DNA, the CDR3 is TGTGCCAGCAGCCCCCCAGGGGGGCCGTCCTACGAGCAGTACTTC. As protein: CASSPPGGPSYEQYF.

CDR3 loop: CASSAYQSSGPYNEQFF. In DNA form, the CDR3 reads TGTGCCAGCAGCGCCTATCAATCTTCCGGTCCCTACAATGAGCAGTTCTTC. The chain recombines TRBV9 with TRBJ2-1; no reliable D call. CDR1 SGDLS and CDR2 YYNGEE come from the germline V gene. This CDR3 has 17 residues. V was shortened by 3 bases and J by 2 bases, with 18 bases between the two germline ends.

The DNA for the CDR3 is TGTGCCAGCAGACCTGACGGCGCGACAGGCTATGGCTACACCTTC. It translates to CASRPDGATGYGYTF. The V gene is TRBV7-9, the J gene TRBJ1-2; D perhaps matches TRBD1 (6 bases). The CDR3 covers 15 residues. Germline V lookup: CDR1 SEHNR, CDR2 FQNEAQ (reference sequence). V lost 6 bases and J 4 bases, leaving 18 bases between the germline ends.

The chain links TRBV29-1 to TRBJ2-7; TRBD1 is a possible D gene (6 bases). The CDR3 has 12 amino acids. The germline V gene has CDR1 SQVTM and CDR2 ANQGSEA. Trimming pared 6 bases from V and 0 bases from J, leaving 9 bases between. CDR3 sequence (DNA): TGCAGCGTCGGGACATTCTCCTACGAGCAGTACTTC. Encoded protein: CSVGTFSYEQYF.